Described below is a single T cell receptor (beta chain) sequence and its context. The antigen it binds to is not known. The sample holds no much larger clone one base away, and base qualities are not on file. Library preparation employed the immunoSEQ multiplex PCR assay. Here the immuneACCESS table is served through TCRdb, limited to in-frame sequences with V and J called. Missing clones are a known gap in these copies; in checked studies unresolved V genes cover under half, and the rest lacks a known reason. For this sample the table gives roughly 200,000 clones, of which around 93% were detected only once. The leading ten clones occupy roughly 1.9% of the sample. The data stem from a study of control samples from healthy donors and cancer patients (dated by TCRdb to the early 2020s). Taken from cysteine to phenylalanine, the CDR3 has 16 residues. Only the CDR3 part of the read is kept: 48 bases, read in frame from the first base. Relative to germline, V is 0 bases shorter and J is 5 bases shorter, with 15 bases between their ends. The germline V gene encodes CDR1 SGHDT and CDR2 YYEEEE.

The clonotype comes from a young man in good health. The specimen was blood. The chain uses TRBV5-6 and TRBJ2-1; possibly the D gene is TRBD1, per 5 matching bases. The CDR3 corresponds to CASSLEQAGLDNEQFF. At the DNA level, the sequence is TGTGCCAGCAGCTTGGAACAGGCAGGGCTGGACAATGAGCAGTTCTTC. Full variable domain (CDR3 extended with the reference TRBV5-6 and TRBJ2-1 proteins): DAGVTQSPTHLIKTRGQQVTLRCSPKSGHDTVSWYQQALGQGPQFIFQYYEEEERQRGNFPDRFSGHQFPNYSSELNVNALLLGDSALYLCASSLEQAGLDNEQFFGPGTRLTVL.